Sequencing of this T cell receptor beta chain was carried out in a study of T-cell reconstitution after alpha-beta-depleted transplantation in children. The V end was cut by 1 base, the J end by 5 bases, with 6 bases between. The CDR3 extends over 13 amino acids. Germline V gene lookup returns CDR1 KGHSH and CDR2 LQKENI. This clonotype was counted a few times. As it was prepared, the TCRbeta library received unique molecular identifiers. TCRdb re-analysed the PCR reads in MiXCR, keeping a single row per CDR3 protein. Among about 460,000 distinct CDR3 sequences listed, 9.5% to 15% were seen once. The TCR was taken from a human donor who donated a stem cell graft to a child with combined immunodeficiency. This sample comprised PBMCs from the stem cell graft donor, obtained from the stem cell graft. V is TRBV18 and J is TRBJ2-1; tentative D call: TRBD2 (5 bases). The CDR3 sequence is CASSPRENNEQFF. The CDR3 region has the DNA TGTGCCAGCTCACCACGGGAGAACAATGAGCAGTTCTTC.